These 32 T cell receptor beta chains originate from one sample sequenced in a study of circulating tumor DNA in untreated peripheral T-cell lymphoma. Produced via immunoSEQ multiplex PCR; TCRdb's table is partial and in-frame only. The data contain more than 450 clones, roughly 84% of them singletons. Specimen: cell-free DNA from blood serum. The receptors were gathered from a human donor with peripheral T-cell lymphoma.

This clone was seen just once. Written as DNA, the CDR3 is TGTGCCAGCAGCGTAGGTGGCAGGTACTATGGCTACACCTTC. It translates to CASSVGGRYYGYTF. This rearrangement joins TRBV9 to TRBJ1-2, with D unresolved. Germline V lookup: CDR1 SGDLS, CDR2 YYNGEE. The CDR3 spans 14 residues. V shed 0 bases and J shed 3 bases, with 9 bases lying between them. Full variable domain (rest looked up from reference TRBV9 and TRBJ1-2): DSGVTQTPKHLITATGQRVTLRCSPRSGDLSVYWYQQSLDQGLQFLIQYYNGEERAKGNILERFSAQQFPDLHSELNLSSLELGDSALYFCASSVGGRYYGYTFGSGTRLTVV.

Only one count was recorded for this clone. The chain employs TRBV5-4 and TRBJ2-2; 12 bases are a match to TRBD1. Germline CDR1 is SGHNT and CDR2 is YYREEE (reference sequence). Trimming at V came to 7 bases and at J to 5 bases, leaving 6 bases not matched to a gene. This CDR3 is 15 amino acids long. The CDR3: CASRPGQGATGELFF. CDR3 bases: TGTGCCAGCCGCCCGGGACAGGGGGCTACCGGGGAGCTGTTTTTT.

The chain recombines TRBV5-1 with TRBJ2-7, with TRBD1 matching 7 bases. This CDR3 comprises 15 residues. Germline loops: CDR1 SGHRS, CDR2 YFSETQ. V lost 4 bases, J lost 0 bases, and 7 bases stayed unmatched. The DNA of the CDR3 is TGCGCCAGCAGCCGCCAGACAGGGTTCTCCTACGAGCAGTACTTC. Its protein is CASSRQTGFSYEQYF.

The chain carries TRBV6-6 and TRBJ1-5, with 9 bases that match TRBD1. This CDR3 is built from 13 residues. With 10 bases clipped from V and 9 bases from J, the junction kept 10 bases outside the gene matches. Germline V gives CDR1 MNHNY, CDR2 SVGAGI (reference sequence). The CDR3 is CATARDRERPQHF. CDR3 in DNA: TGTGCCACCGCGCGGGACAGGGAACGGCCCCAGCATTTT.

V usage is TRBV29-1 and J usage is TRBJ2-1; TRBD1 matches 9 bases. Germline values: CDR1 SQVTM, CDR2 ANQGSEA. This CDR3 has 15 amino acids. V gave up 4 bases and J gave up 0 bases; unmatched junction bases: 4. In nucleotides, the CDR3 is TGCAGCGTTGTGGGGACAGGGAGCTCCTACAATGAGCAGTTCTTC. Protein product: CSVVGTGSSYNEQFF.

This clone was seen a handful of times. J is TRBJ1-6 and V is TRBV5-1; a weak D match, TRBD1 (5 bases). V lost 7 bases, J lost 8 bases, and 13 bases lay in between. The CDR3 has 13 amino acids. The V gene's germline CDR1 is SGHRS and CDR2 YFSETQ. The CDR3 sequence is CASRGQGDSPLHF. The CDR3 nucleotides are TGCGCCAGCCGCGGCCAGGGAGATTCACCCCTCCACTTT.

This clone showed up just once. V and J are TRBV6-5 and TRBJ1-2; 7 bases fit TRBD1. Trimming removed 5 bases from V and 2 bases from J; junction bases left unmatched: 5. Germline CDR1 MNHEY, CDR2 SVGAGI. The CDR3 consists of 14 residues. CDR3 amino acids: CASSTRDSNYGYTF. CDR3 bases: TGTGCCAGCAGTACCCGGGACAGCAACTATGGCTACACCTTC.

The count of this clone is one. The chain uses TRBV7-3 and TRBJ1-1, with 10 bases lining up with TRBD1. V shed 2 bases and J 2 bases; nucleotides not matched to a gene: 14. Germline CDR1 SGHTA, CDR2 FQGTGA. The CDR3 contains 19 residues. The CDR3 coding sequence is TGTGCCAGCAGCTTAGGGGTAGTCAGGACAGGGGGTACTAACACTGAAGCTTTCTTT. This codes for CASSLGVVRTGGTNTEAFF.

The chain links TRBV5-6 to TRBJ1-1; D not resolved. Germline CDR1 reads SGHDT; CDR2 reads YYEEEE. The CDR3 extends over 15 amino acids. Trimming took 3 bases from V and 0 from J, leaving 12 bases between them. CDR3 nucleotides: TGTGCCAGCAGCTGGGAAAGAGAGCTGAACACTGAAGCTTTCTTT. This sequence encodes CASSWERELNTEAFF. Supplemented by reference TRBV5-6 and TRBJ1-1, the full variable domain reads DAGVTQSPTHLIKTRGQQVTLRCSPKSGHDTVSWYQQALGQGPQFIFQYYEEEERQRGNFPDRFSGHQFPNYSSELNVNALLLGDSALYLCASSWERELNTEAFFGQGTRLTVV.

V is TRBV10-3 and J is TRBJ1-1, with D hard to call. Trimming took off 3 bases at V and 11 bases at J, with 19 bases between the two ends. This CDR3 contains 14 residues. Germline lookup yields CDR1 ENHRY and CDR2 SYGVKD. The CDR3 protein is CAISESGVGVDAFF. DNA for the CDR3: TGTGCCATCAGTGAATCGGGAGTCGGTGTAGATGCTTTCTTT.

This chain's CDR3 is CASRDPYEQYF. In DNA, the CDR3 is TGTGCCAGCAGAGATCCTTACGAGCAGTACTTC. This chain connects TRBV6-6 to TRBJ2-7; D is unresolved. The CDR3 spans 11 residues. The germline gives CDR1 MNHNY, CDR2 SVGAGI (reference sequence). The germline V and J ends were trimmed by 6 bases and 4 bases, with 7 bases remaining between them.

The rearrangement uses TRBV2 and TRBJ1-3, with unresolved D. There are 13 residues in the CDR3. Germline V gives CDR1 SNHLY, CDR2 FYNNEI. The V and J ends lost 7 bases and 4 bases respectively, with 11 bases between them. The CDR3: CASTEGSGNTIYF. The CDR3 DNA sequence: TGTGCCAGCACGGAAGGGTCCGGAAACACCATATATTTT.

V usage is TRBV5-4 and J usage is TRBJ1-1, with D possibly TRBD1 on 5 matching bases. The V gene lost 0 bases and the J gene lost 5 bases, with 14 bases spanning the gap. Germline V CDR1 and CDR2: SGHNT, YYREEE (reference sequence). CDR3 length: 15 amino acids. The CDR3 nucleotides are TGTGCCAGCAGCTTGGGGGCAGGGATGGGGACTGAAGCTTTCTTT. It is translated as CASSLGAGMGTEAFF.

The chain joins TRBV7-9 to TRBJ2-5; no firm D call. The CDR3 runs 13 residues. Germline CDR1 is SEHNR and CDR2 is FQNEAQ (reference sequence). Trimming left V 7 bases short and J 1 base short, with 10 bases between. CDR3 sequence (DNA): TGTGCCAGCACCCCCCGTCCCCAAGAGACCCAGTACTTC. It codes for CASTPRPQETQYF.

V is TRBV7-8 and J is TRBJ2-2; D might be TRBD2 (6 bases). CDR1 SGHVS and CDR2 FQNEAQ come from the germline V gene. Trimming removed 0 bases at V and 7 bases at J, with 15 bases between. This CDR3 is 16 amino acids long. This CDR3 reads CASSLANGSSDGELFF. DNA of the CDR3: TGTGCCAGCAGCTTAGCAAACGGGAGTTCTGACGGGGAGCTGTTTTTT.

With respect to this clone: The junction does not match germline at one end; this may be a read error. This chain uses TRBV4-3 with TRBJ2-7, with D maybe TRBD2 (5 bases). Looked up from germline, CDR1 is LGHNA and CDR2 is YSLEER. The CDR3 loop spans 16 amino acids. As DNA, the CDR3 is TGCGCCAGCAGCCAAGATCGGTGGGGAGACTCCTACGAGCAATACTTC. Its protein is CASSQDRWGDSYEQYF.

This rearrangement joins TRBV5-1 to TRBJ2-7; D unclear. CDR1 and CDR2 (germline): SGHRS, YFSETQ. The CDR3 has 15 amino acids. Trimming pared 4 bases from V and 3 bases from J, leaving 17 bases between. In nucleotides, the CDR3 is TGCGCCAGCAGCCCGTTGACAAGTTCTAGCTACGAGCAGTACTTC. Protein product: CASSPLTSSSYEQYF.

About this clone itself: A read error may produce the germline difference seen at one junction end. The V and J genes are TRBV15 and TRBJ2-7; D unclear. This CDR3 is 15 amino acids long. Per the germline V gene, CDR1 is LNHNV and CDR2 is YYDKDF (reference sequence). CDR3 region: CATSRDRLRAYEQYF. As DNA, the CDR3 is TGTGCCACCAGCCGAGACCGGCTTAGAGCCTACGAGCAGTACTTC.

The chain employs TRBV7-6 and TRBJ2-3; D could derive from TRBD1 or TRBD2 (8 bases each). The CDR3 is made up of 20 amino acids. In germline, CDR1 is SGHVS, CDR2 FNYEAQ. The V gene lost 1 base and the J gene lost 1 base, with 24 bases spanning the gap. The CDR3 region has the DNA TGTGCCAGCAGCTTAGAAGCAGGGGGCGTTGCGGGAGGAGGCACAGATACGCAGTATTTT. Residues: CASSLEAGGVAGGGTDTQYF.

The V and J genes are TRBV29-1 and TRBJ2-3; 9 nucleotides line up with TRBD2. CDR3 length: 15 residues. Germline loops: CDR1 SQVTM, CDR2 ANQGSEA. V lost 7 bases to trimming and J lost 5 bases; unmatched junction nucleotides: 13. The CDR3 sequence is CSAAGGALVGDTQYF. In DNA, the CDR3 is TGCAGCGCCGCGGGGGGGGCTCTAGTAGGAGATACGCAGTATTTT.

The count of this clone is one. The chain couples TRBV29-1 to TRBJ2-7; tentatively, D is TRBD1 (6 bases). CDR3 size: 14 residues. Germline V CDR1 and CDR2: SQVTM, ANQGSEA. V gave up 3 bases and J gave up 4 bases, with 16 bases separating them. The CDR3 DNA is TGCAGCGTTGAGGATTCCCCCCAGGGGTACGAGCAGTACTTC. Amino acid sequence: CSVEDSPQGYEQYF.

The CDR3 DNA reads TGTGCCAGCAGCGAATCAGGGAGGAGCAATCAGCCCCAGCATTTT. Translated, it gives CASSESGRSNQPQHF. The chain carries TRBV9 and TRBJ1-5, with D possibly being TRBD1 (5 bases). The CDR3 is 15 residues long. V shed 3 bases and J shed 1 base, with 11 bases lying between them. Germline assignment: CDR1 SGDLS and CDR2 YYNGEE.

This clone was counted a single time. V is TRBV4-2 and J is TRBJ2-3; perhaps TRBD2 as D (5 bases). CDR1 is LGHNA, CDR2 YNFKEQ, per germline. The V and J ends lost 2 bases and 1 base respectively, with 13 bases between them. The CDR3 runs 16 residues. The CDR3 region has the DNA TGTGCCAGCAGCCAAAACCGGGAACGGGGCACAGATACGCAGTATTTT. Translation gives CASSQNRERGTDTQYF.

J is TRBJ2-7 and V is TRBV4-1, with D possibly matching TRBD2 (5 bases). Germline assignment: CDR1 MGHRA and CDR2 YSYEKL. Trimming pared 1 base from V and 1 base from J, leaving 8 bases between. The CDR3 loop spans 14 amino acids. Written as DNA, the CDR3 is TGCGCCAGCAGCCAAGGGAGGAGATCCTACGAGCAGTACTTC. Protein: CASSQGRRSYEQYF.

The chain employs TRBV7-9 and TRBJ1-1; D possibly corresponds to TRBD1 (5 bases). V was cut by 6 bases and J by 8 bases, with 16 bases left in between. CDR1 SEHNR and CDR2 FQNEAQ come from the germline V gene (reference sequence). This CDR3 is built from 13 residues. The CDR3, as DNA: TGTGCCAGCAGTCACCGGGACGGCTTAGAAGCTTTCTTT. Residues: CASSHRDGLEAFF.

This rearrangement joins TRBV5-1 to TRBJ2-5; TRBD2 matches 13 bases. V shed 7 bases and J 4 bases; nucleotides not matched to a gene: 10. Germline lookup yields CDR1 SGHRS and CDR2 YFSETQ. The CDR3 is 16 residues long. This chain's CDR3 is CASAAGTSGAGETQYF. The CDR3 DNA sequence: TGCGCCAGCGCGGCGGGGACTAGCGGGGCCGGAGAGACCCAGTACTTC.

There are a few counts of this clone. The rearrangement links TRBV25-1 to TRBJ1-2; no definite D call. The CDR3 is made up of 15 amino acids. Trimming shortened V by 4 bases and J by 4 bases, and 16 bases separated the two germline ends. Germline CDR1 and CDR2: MGHDK and SYGVNS. CDR3: CASSGGREGSYGYTF. As DNA, the CDR3 is TGTGCCAGCAGTGGTGGTCGGGAGGGATCCTATGGCTACACCTTC.

A remark on this clone: The junction differs from germline at one of its ends, possibly a read error. The chain recombines TRBV7-2 with TRBJ2-7; D remains unclear. Per the germline V gene, CDR1 is SGHTA and CDR2 is FQGNSA. This CDR3 contains 12 residues. CDR3 coding DNA: TGTGCCGGCAGCTTAGAAGGTTACGAGCAGTACTTC. Translation: CAGSLEGYEQYF.

The rearrangement uses TRBV9 and TRBJ1-2; D not certain. The CDR3 runs to 11 residues. Per germline, CDR1 SGDLS and CDR2 YYNGEE. V dropped 8 bases and J dropped 2 bases, with 7 bases sitting between them. CDR3 bases: TGTGCCAGTCGTTCCAACTATGGCTACACCTTC. Translated: CASRSNYGYTF.

The J gene is TRBJ1-2, the V gene TRBV7-8; TRBD1 matches at 9 bases. CDR3 size: 18 residues. Unmatched junction bases numbered 17, after V lost 3 bases and J lost 6 bases. Germline CDR1 reads SGHVS; CDR2 reads FQNEAQ. The CDR3 protein is CASSFPQDRGPFSHGYTF. The CDR3 DNA reads as TGTGCCAGCAGCTTCCCCCAGGACAGGGGCCCTTTCTCTCATGGCTACACCTTC.

This clone has only one observation. The chain carries TRBV4-3 and TRBJ2-3, with a weak D call TRBD1 (6 bases). Germline loops: CDR1 LGHNA, CDR2 YSLEER. The V end was cut by 0 bases, the J end by 5 bases, with 12 bases between. The CDR3 is made up of 15 amino acids. CDR3 nucleotide sequence: TGCGCCAGCAGCCAAGACCCGAACAGGGTAGATACGCAGTATTTT. As protein: CASSQDPNRVDTQYF.

The rearrangement uses TRBV11-2 and TRBJ1-1; D gene unclear. Trimming shortened V by 2 bases and J by 1 base, and 5 bases separated the two germline ends. This CDR3 contains 13 residues. CDR1 and CDR2 from the germline V gene are SGHAT and FQNNGV. The CDR3 sequence is CASSLYENTEAFF. DNA of the CDR3: TGTGCCAGCAGCTTATATGAGAACACTGAAGCTTTCTTT. The whole variable domain, filled in from reference TRBV11-2 and TRBJ1-1, reads EAGVAQSPRYKIIEKRQSVAFWCNPISGHATLYWYQQILGQGPKLLIQFQNNGVVDDSQLPKDRFSAERLKGVDSTLKIQPAKLEDSAVYLCASSLYENTEAFFGQGTRLTVV.